Listed here are 8 T cell receptor beta chains from one sample, sequenced in a study of cytomegalovirus exposure and HLA in healthy donors. A multiplex PCR was run with 60 Vbeta primers and 13 Jbeta primers. Data came from immunoSEQ multiplex PCR; TCRdb stores just in-frame clones and leaves some out. This table has about 120,000 clones, roughly 83% appearing once. Material: PBMCs. The source is a man younger than 30 in good health and CMV-seropositive.

The V call is TRBV7-9, the J call TRBJ2-5, with D perhaps matching TRBD1 (6 bases). The V gene lost 6 bases and the J gene lost 3 bases, with 17 bases spanning the gap. The CDR3 is made up of 15 amino acids. Germline V gene sequence: CDR1 SEHNR, CDR2 FQNEAQ (reference sequence). Written as DNA, the CDR3 is TGTGCCAGCAGGGATGCCAGGGGTATTGAAGAGACCCAGTACTTC. Its protein is CASRDARGIEETQYF.

This clone was detected a few times. The CDR3 region is CASSKIPRTVSNQPQHF. The CDR3 nucleotides read TGTGCCAGCAGCAAAATCCCTCGGACAGTTAGCAATCAGCCCCAGCATTTT. The rearrangement joins TRBV21-1 to TRBJ1-5; TRBD1, as called in the table, went unchecked against the DNA. TRBV21-1 is listed as a pseudogene. This CDR3 has 17 amino acids.

The chain couples TRBV7-9 to TRBJ2-1, with D tentatively TRBD2 (6 bases). The V end was cut by 5 bases, the J end by 8 bases, with 19 bases between. Germline V lookup: CDR1 SEHNR, CDR2 FQNEAQ (reference sequence). The CDR3 runs 15 residues. The DNA of the CDR3 is TGTGCCAGCAGCCGACGGGACTTAAAGAGGGATGAGCAGTTCTTC. Translating it yields CASSRRDLKRDEQFF.

The rearrangement links TRBV7-3 to TRBJ2-1; 9 bases are shared with TRBD2. CDR1 is SGHTA, CDR2 FQGTGA, per germline. V was pared by 5 bases and J by 3 bases, with 5 bases of the junction left unmatched. The CDR3 runs 15 residues. The CDR3 DNA reads TGTGCCAGCAGCGTGGGACTAGCCGGCTACAATGAGCAGTTCTTC. Its protein is CASSVGLAGYNEQFF.

This sequence joins TRBV6-4 and TRBJ2-2, with 8 bases aligning to TRBD2. The length of the CDR3 is 16 residues. V gave up 3 bases and J gave up 0 bases; unmatched junction bases: 3. In germline, CDR1 is MRHNA, CDR2 SNTAGT. Written as DNA, the CDR3 is TGTGCCAGCAGTGAGTCGGGGGGGACGAACACCGGGGAGCTGTTTTTT. Translation: CASSESGGTNTGELFF.

V and J are TRBV5-5 and TRBJ1-3; D is unresolved. Trimming took 4 bases from V and 4 from J, leaving 6 bases between them. Per the germline V gene, CDR1 is SGHKS and CDR2 is YYEKEE (reference sequence). This CDR3 is built from 12 residues. The CDR3 nucleotides are TGTGCCAGCAGCCTCCTCGGAAACACCATATATTTT. Its translation: CASSLLGNTIYF. The full variable domain, in which reference TRBV5-5 and TRBJ1-3 provide the parts outside the CDR3, is DAGVTQSPTHLIKTRGQQVTLRCSPISGHKSVSWYQQVLGQGPQFIFQYYEKEERGRGNFPDRFSARQFPNYSSELNVNALLLGDSALYLCASSLLGNTIYFGEGSWLTVV.

This clone was seen a single time. The V call is TRBV7-6, the J call TRBJ2-3; 9 nucleotides match TRBD1. Germline CDR1 reads SGHVS; CDR2 reads FNYEAQ. The CDR3 length is 17 residues. V shed 5 bases, J shed 2 bases, and the junction held 11 bases outside the gene matches. This CDR3 is CASSLSPGQGLTDTQYF. CDR3 DNA: TGTGCCAGCAGCCTATCTCCGGGACAGGGACTCACAGATACGCAGTATTTT.

This rearrangement joins TRBV30 to TRBJ2-7; TRBD1 matches at 11 bases. V was clipped by 5 bases and J by 6 bases; unmatched bases: 6. Germline lookup yields CDR1 GTSNPN and CDR2 SVGIG (reference sequence). The CDR3 contains 13 residues. The CDR3 reads CAWCPGTGGEQYF. The DNA for the CDR3 is TGTGCCTGGTGTCCCGGGACAGGGGGCGAGCAGTACTTC. Filled out from reference TRBV30 and TRBJ2-7, the complete variable domain reads SQTIHQWPATLVQPVGSPLSLECTVEGTSNPNLYWYRQAAGRGLQLLFYSVGIGQISSEVPQNLSASRPQDRQFILSSKKLLLSDSGFYLCAWCPGTGGEQYFGPGTRLTVT.